This TCR beta chain was found in a study of T cells in localized non-small cell lung cancer. Study results and caveats: Because only a single region of the tumor was sequenced, heterogeneity remains possible. Uninvolved adjacent lung, not tumor, had the highest T cell clonality. Median detection of top 100 tumor clones in adjacent lung was about 52 clones. Patients showing higher blood T cell density tended to see longer overall survival.

This clone was seen only a few times. Its antigen is not identified. Germline lookup yields CDR1 SGHRS and CDR2 YFSETQ. V lost 2 bases and J lost 6; bases outside the gene matches: 8. This CDR3 is built from 15 residues. Measured with immunoSEQ multiplex PCR; TCRdb has only the in-frame clones, and not every one. The table includes roughly 40,000 clones, 80% to 85% detected once. This chain connects TRBV5-1 to TRBJ1-1; TRBD1 matches at 9 bases. This clonotype originated in a male donor aged 60 or over with stage II lung adenocarcinoma. The sequences come from peripheral blood mononuclear cells, collected before any cancer treatment. CDR3 nucleotide sequence: TGCGCCAGCAGCTTTGGGGACAGGGATTTGTCTGAAGCTTTCTTT. Translating gives CASSFGDRDLSEAFF. The full variable domain, its missing parts supplied by reference TRBV5-1 and TRBJ1-1, is KAGVTQTPRYLIKTRGQQVTLSCSPISGHRSVSWYQQTPGQGLQFLFEYFSETQRNKGNFPGRFSGRQFSNSRSEMNVSTLELGDSALYLCASSFGDRDLSEAFFGQGTRLTVV.